This section outlines one TCR beta chain sequence together with its context. Its antigen is still unknown. Resected material from corrective heart surgery provided the thymus tissue analysed. Corrective surgery for congenital heart defects was being performed on the healthy Finnish infants who were the donors. Assay: immunoSEQ multiplex PCR; the TCRdb copy retains only in-frame clones and omits some. The sample holds about 78,000 clones, approximately 96% seen once. These data are taken from a study of human thymus T cells. General study points: V and J gene usage appeared biased in thymic and blood repertoires. In unrelated individuals, thymic repertoires overlapped highly, according to related research.

The specimen was thymus tissue. This TCR was recovered from a boy less than two years old with a congenital heart defect but otherwise immunologically healthy.

CDR3 protein: CASSPGTGGRYEQYF. In DNA, the CDR3 is TGTGCCAGCTCACCAGGAACAGGGGGCCGGTACGAGCAGTACTTC. This rearrangement joins TRBV18 to TRBJ2-7, with 9 bases identical to TRBD1. V lost 2 bases and J lost 4; bases outside the gene matches: 6. Looked up from germline, CDR1 is KGHSH and CDR2 is LQKENI. CDR3 length: 15 residues. The complete variable domain, with remaining parts taken from reference TRBV18 and TRBJ2-7, reads NAGVMQNPRHLVRRRGQEARLRCSPMKGHSHVYWYRQLPEEGLKFMVYLQKENIIDESGMPKERFSAEFPKEGPSILRIQQVVRGDSAAYFCASSPGTGGRYEQYFGPGTRLTVT.